The 8 T cell receptor beta chains below come from one sample, sequenced in a study of cytomegalovirus exposure and HLA in healthy donors. PCR was performed using 60 Vbeta and 13 Jbeta primers. Here immunoSEQ multiplex PCR was the method, and the copy in TCRdb shows in-frame clones only, minus some. The data contain more than 100,000 clones, roughly 80% of them singletons. Material for sequencing was PBMCs. All receptors come from a woman in her 40s in good health and CMV-seronegative.

The V call is TRBV4-2, the J call TRBJ2-3; D is unresolved. The germline CDR1 and CDR2 sequences are LGHNA and YNFKEQ. V shed 3 bases and J shed 5 bases, with 12 bases lying between them. This CDR3 is 14 amino acids long. CDR3 loop: CASSQSPGLDTQYF. DNA of the CDR3: TGTGCCAGCAGCCAGTCCCCCGGTTTAGATACGCAGTATTTT.

V usage is TRBV29-1 and J usage is TRBJ2-4, with D possibly being TRBD1 (5 bases). Germline lookup yields CDR1 SQVTM and CDR2 ANQGSEA. The CDR3 runs to 15 residues. Trimming left V 4 bases short and J 0 bases short, with 13 bases between. The CDR3 nucleotides read TGCAGCGTTGCGGGCCAGGGTCTAGCCAAAAACATTCAGTACTTC. This sequence encodes CSVAGQGLAKNIQYF.

The genes are TRBV9 and TRBJ2-3; TRBD2 aligns across 9 bases. The germline CDR1 and CDR2 sequences are SGDLS and YYNGEE. There are 14 residues in the CDR3. V lost 1 base, J lost 6 bases, and 3 bases stayed unmatched. The chain's CDR3 is CASSVPRGGDTQYF. CDR3 bases: TGTGCCAGCAGCGTACCGCGGGGGGGTGATACGCAGTATTTT.

The chain recombines TRBV7-2 with TRBJ2-5; possibly TRBD2 for D (5 bases). CDR1 is SGHTA and CDR2 is FQGNSA in the germline V gene. The V gene lost 3 bases and the J gene lost 5 bases, with 10 bases spanning the gap. This CDR3 has 13 amino acids. The CDR3: CASSFGGRETQYF. CDR3 bases: TGTGCCAGCAGCTTCGGAGGCCGTGAGACCCAGTACTTC.

The V call is TRBV7-2, the J call TRBJ2-5; possible D gene TRBD1, 6 bases. Germline loops: CDR1 SGHTA, CDR2 FQGNSA. Trimming stripped 3 bases from V and 5 bases from J, with 10 bases between. The CDR3 loop spans 13 amino acids. DNA of the CDR3: TGTGCCAGCAGCTTTAAGGGGGACGAGACCCAGTACTTC. This gives the protein CASSFKGDETQYF.

This clone was observed a handful of times. The rearrangement uses TRBV4-1 and TRBJ1-3; D is undetermined. The V end lost 2 bases, the J end lost 1 base, and 15 bases lay between the germline ends. CDR3 length equals 17 residues. Germline assignment: CDR1 MGHRA and CDR2 YSYEKL. The CDR3 loop reads CASSQLLTTGSGNTIYF. CDR3 in DNA: TGCGCCAGCAGCCAACTTCTAACGACGGGGTCTGGAAACACCATATATTTT.

The CDR3 sequence is CASSQDPHGLGRAKNIQYF. The CDR3 DNA sequence: TGCGCCAGCAGCCAAGATCCTCATGGACTAGGGAGGGCCAAAAACATTCAGTACTTC. The chain combines TRBV4-3 with TRBJ2-4; TRBD2 matches at 7 bases. Germline assignment: CDR1 LGHNA and CDR2 YSLEER. CDR3 length: 19 residues. The V gene end was trimmed by 0 bases and the J gene end by 1 base; junction bases not matched to a gene: 12.

This clone has more than one count but fewer than ten. This chain links TRBV10-3 with TRBJ2-7, with 10 nucleotides matching TRBD2. The germline gives CDR1 ENHRY, CDR2 SYGVKD. This CDR3 has 19 residues. Trimming at V came to 3 bases and at J to 5 bases, leaving 19 bases not matched to a gene. CDR3 residues: CAISEVRGGLAGVGDEQYF. CDR3 in DNA: TGTGCCATCAGTGAAGTCCGGGGCGGTCTAGCGGGAGTTGGGGACGAGCAGTACTTC.